The following is a TCR beta chain sequence with its context. The germline CDR1 and CDR2 sequences are SEHNR and FQNEAQ (reference sequence). CDR3 length: 14 residues. The ends lost 6 bases at V and 3 bases at J; junction bases unmatched: 8. Documented time point: after dendritic cell vaccination, including at tumor progression/relapse. The primer mix had 60 V beta and 13 J beta primers. The repertoire was sequenced with immunoSEQ multiplex PCR; TCRdb's copy has only in-frame clones and lacks some. The data hold fewer than 75,000 clones, with roughly 84% observed a single time. The record originates from a study of glioma-infiltrating T cells after dendritic cell vaccination. Across the study: Dendritic cells derived from monocytes and pulsed with autologous tumor lysate formed the vaccine.

J is TRBJ2-7 and V is TRBV7-9; TRBD1 agrees at 7 bases. The TCR originated in a human donor with glioblastoma. Sequences were derived from blood, sampled after dendritic cell vaccination. The CDR3 coding sequence is TGTGCCAGCAGTCCCGGGACAGCTTTCTACGAGCAGTACTTC. It specifies CASSPGTAFYEQYF. Using reference TRBV7-9 and TRBJ2-7 for the parts outside the CDR3, the full variable domain is DTGVSQNPRHKITKRGQNVTFRCDPISEHNRLYWYRQTLGQGPEFLTYFQNEAQLEKSRLLSDRFSAERPKGSFSTLEIQRTEQGDSAMYLCASSPGTAFYEQYFGPGTRLTVT.